The 23 T cell receptor beta chains below were found in one sample sequenced in a study of long-term antiretroviral therapy in people with HIV. Version v3.0 of the immunoSEQ assay ran at survey level. Generated by immunoSEQ multiplex PCR, the TCRdb table keeps only in-frame clones and is missing some. Of about 40,000 clones in the sample, roughly 87% are singletons; the top ten hold under 6.5%. The sample consisted of unsorted PBMCs, taken 1 year after starting antiretroviral therapy. The receptors stem from a man aged 18 to 30 with HIV.

The rearrangement uses TRBV28 and TRBJ2-5, with a weak D call TRBD1 (5 bases). CDR1 and CDR2 from the germline V gene are MDHEN and SYDVKM. The CDR3 has 15 residues. Trimming removed 6 bases from V and 1 base from J, with 15 bases in between. This chain's CDR3 is CASSLLQETQETQYF. CDR3 coding DNA: TGTGCCAGCAGCCTTTTACAGGAGACCCAAGAGACCCAGTACTTC.

The rearrangement links TRBV28 to TRBJ2-7; TRBD2 aligns across 8 bases. From germline, CDR1 is MDHEN and CDR2 SYDVKM. The trim removed 2 bases at V and 3 bases at J, leaving 3 bases unmatched. This CDR3 contains 14 residues. The CDR3: CASSLRLANYEQYF. CDR3 DNA: TGTGCCAGCAGTTTAAGACTAGCGAACTACGAGCAGTACTTC. Full variable domain (outside the CDR3, taken from reference TRBV28 and TRBJ2-7): DVKVTQSSRYLVKRTGEKVFLECVQDMDHENMFWYRQDPGLGLRLIYFSYDVKMKEKGDIPEGYSVSREKKERFSLILESASTNQTSMYLCASSLRLANYEQYFGPGTRLTVT.

This clone was recorded once. V and J are TRBV5-1 and TRBJ2-7; unclear D gene. Germline V gene sequence: CDR1 SGHRS, CDR2 YFSETQ. The CDR3 is 15 amino acids. Trimming shortened V by 3 bases and J by 5 bases, and 18 bases separated the two germline ends. CDR3 nucleotides: TGCGCCAGCAGCTCTCTCCCGACACGGTCTAACGAGCAGTACTTC. Protein product: CASSSLPTRSNEQYF.

V is TRBV27 and J is TRBJ2-5, with D perhaps given as TRBD1 or TRBD2 (5 bases each). Germline values: CDR1 MNHEY, CDR2 SMNVEV (reference sequence). There are 14 residues in the CDR3. V lost 3 bases and J 5 bases, leaving 13 bases between the germline ends. The CDR3, as DNA: TGTGCCAGCAGTTTCGACTCGAGGGACGAGACCCAGTACTTC. The encoded protein is CASSFDSRDETQYF.

The chain carries TRBV5-6 and TRBJ1-2, with unresolved D. This CDR3 has 14 residues. The germline V gene has CDR1 SGHDT and CDR2 YYEEEE. The V end lost 1 base, the J end lost 1 base, and 8 bases lay between the germline ends. The CDR3 is CASSLREINYGYTF. The CDR3 nucleotides read TGTGCCAGCAGCTTGAGAGAAATTAACTATGGCTACACCTTC.

The chain has TRBV27 and TRBJ2-3; TRBD2 aligns across 7 bases. Germline values: CDR1 MNHEY, CDR2 SMNVEV (reference sequence). The CDR3 contains 16 residues. The J segment lost 4 bases and the V segment lost 2 bases, leaving 9 bases of the junction unmatched. The CDR3 is CASSLIFGGGPDTQYF. The CDR3 DNA is TGTGCCAGCAGTTTAATCTTCGGCGGGGGTCCAGATACGCAGTATTTT.

The rearrangement links TRBV10-3 to TRBJ2-1; 10 positions match TRBD2. CDR3 length: 15 residues. Trimming cost V 10 bases and J 8 bases; bases outside gene matches: 14. CDR1 ENHRY and CDR2 SYGVKD come from the germline V gene. The CDR3 DNA reads as TGTGCCACCGCCGAGGGTTTAAGCGGGAGGGATGAGCAGTTCTTC. This sequence encodes CATAEGLSGRDEQFF.

This chain joins TRBV6-1 and TRBJ1-2, with 7 bases aligning to TRBD1. Germline-derived CDR1 and CDR2 are MNHNS and SASEGT. With 6 bases clipped from V and 4 bases from J, the junction kept 8 bases outside the gene matches. The CDR3 is made up of 14 amino acids. CDR3 DNA sequence: TGTGCCAGCAGAGGACAGGTTATTGTCTATGGCTACACCTTC. This gives the protein CASRGQVIVYGYTF.

The gene calls are TRBV5-6 and TRBJ2-1, with 11 bases identical to TRBD2. The CDR3 runs to 15 residues. Germline lookup yields CDR1 SGHDT and CDR2 YYEEEE. J was trimmed by 5 bases and V by 3 bases; bases with no gene match: 4. In DNA form, the CDR3 reads TGTGCCAGCAGCTCCGGGACTAGCGGCAACAATGAGCAGTTCTTC. This gives the protein CASSSGTSGNNEQFF.

The rearrangement links TRBV10-3 to TRBJ2-1, with D perhaps matching TRBD2 (5 bases). CDR1 is ENHRY and CDR2 is SYGVKD in the germline V gene. The CDR3 runs 14 residues. The V end lost 6 bases, the J end lost 8 bases, and 17 bases lay between the germline ends. The CDR3 sequence is CAISPGFQVDEQFF. The CDR3 DNA sequence: TGTGCCATCAGCCCGGGATTTCAAGTGGATGAGCAGTTCTTC.

This clone was seen a single time. This chain joins TRBV27 and TRBJ1-4, with TRBD1 matching 8 bases. The CDR3 is 17 residues long. Germline trimming cut 6 bases from V and 4 bases from J; bases unmatched to any gene: 13. The V gene's germline CDR1 is MNHEY and CDR2 SMNVEV (reference sequence). CDR3: CASSTTGQGAFNEKLFF. CDR3 in DNA: TGTGCCAGCAGCACCACCGGACAGGGTGCCTTTAATGAAAAACTGTTTTTT.

This chain links TRBV15 with TRBJ1-1; D possibly corresponds to TRBD1 (5 bases). Germline CDR1 is LNHNV and CDR2 is YYDKDF (reference sequence). The V and J ends lost 1 base and 1 base respectively, with 16 bases between them. This CDR3 is built from 17 residues. DNA for the CDR3: TGTGCCACCAGCAGAGGAGAGACAGTTTACGGGAACACTGAAGCTTTCTTT. Translation gives CATSRGETVYGNTEAFF.

The chain has TRBV11-2 and TRBJ1-1, with D unclear. The CDR3 extends over 15 amino acids. Trimming stripped 1 base from V and 0 bases from J, with 9 bases between. Germline V gene data show CDR1 as SGHAT and CDR2 as FQNNGV. The chain's CDR3 is CASSLAWGLNTEAFF. DNA of the CDR3: TGTGCCAGCAGCTTAGCTTGGGGTTTGAACACTGAAGCTTTCTTT.

This clone was observed a few times. The chain employs TRBV9 and TRBJ1-6; TRBD1 agrees at 8 bases. The trim removed 0 bases at V and 11 bases at J, leaving 7 bases unmatched. The CDR3 is made up of 15 amino acids. CDR1 SGDLS and CDR2 YYNGEE come from the germline V gene. DNA for the CDR3: TGTGCCAGCAGCGTAGGAGATGGACAGGGCGCACCCCTCCACTTT. The encoded protein is CASSVGDGQGAPLHF.

This chain connects TRBV7-2 to TRBJ1-5; the D gene is possibly TRBD1 (6 bases). CDR1 is SGHTA, CDR2 FQGNSA, per germline. The CDR3 length is 14 residues. Trimming shortened V by 2 bases and J by 7 bases, and 12 bases separated the two germline ends. The CDR3 is CASSLLGGSQPQHF. Written as DNA, the CDR3 is TGTGCCAGCAGCTTATTGGGGGGCAGCCAGCCCCAGCATTTT.

The chain uses TRBV4-3 and TRBJ2-1; 9 nucleotides agree with TRBD1. V trimming: 5 bases; J trimming: 4 bases; junction bases outside the gene matches: 18. The CDR3 loop spans 19 amino acids. The germline V gene has CDR1 LGHNA and CDR2 YSLEER. CDR3 nucleotide sequence: TGCGCCAGCAGCTTATCCTGGGGGACAGGGAATAGTCCATACAATGAGCAGTTCTTC. Its protein is CASSLSWGTGNSPYNEQFF.

The V and J genes are TRBV28 and TRBJ2-7; 7 positions agree with TRBD1. The V segment lost 1 base and the J segment 1 base; nucleotides outside the gene matches: 7. Per germline, CDR1 MDHEN and CDR2 SYDVKM. This CDR3 is 16 amino acids long. As DNA, the CDR3 is TGTGCCAGCAGTTTATTGACAGGGCCCCTTTCCTACGAGCAGTACTTC. This codes for CASSLLTGPLSYEQYF.

This chain links TRBV20-1 with TRBJ2-7, with D possibly matching TRBD1 (5 bases). Deletions cut 4 bases from V and 5 bases from J, with 9 bases between. This CDR3 spans 11 amino acids. Germline lookup yields CDR1 DFQATT and CDR2 SNEGSKA (reference sequence). CDR3 residues: CSATIGDEQYF. The DNA for the CDR3 is TGCAGTGCTACCATAGGGGACGAGCAGTACTTC.

This chain uses TRBV5-1 with TRBJ2-3; a weak D match, TRBD2 (5 bases). The CDR3 totals 14 residues. Germline V gene sequence: CDR1 SGHRS, CDR2 YFSETQ. V was shortened by 2 bases and J by 3 bases, with 10 bases between the two germline ends. The CDR3 region is CASSFSSGTDTQYF. For the CDR3, the DNA is TGCGCCAGCAGCTTTTCGTCGGGGACAGATACGCAGTATTTT.

The chain links TRBV5-1 to TRBJ2-1, with D tentatively TRBD2 (7 bases). Germline V gene data show CDR1 as SGHRS and CDR2 as YFSETQ. The CDR3 length is 15 residues. Trimming left V 7 bases short and J 4 bases short, with 18 bases between. The CDR3 is CASFLGGGSYNEQFF. For the CDR3, the DNA is TGCGCCAGCTTTTTGGGCGGGGGCTCTTACAATGAGCAGTTCTTC.

The V gene is TRBV29-1, the J gene TRBJ2-1; TRBD2 matches at 7 bases. Germline CDR1 SQVTM, CDR2 ANQGSEA. After removal of 8 bases from V and 7 bases from J, the junction contained 5 bases not matched to a gene. The length of the CDR3 is 11 residues. The CDR3 sequence: CSTAGGNEQFF. CDR3 nucleotides: TGCAGCACGGCCGGGGGGAATGAGCAGTTCTTC.

CDR3 sequence (DNA): TGTGCCATCAGTGCCCTAGCTTCGAGCTCCTACAATGAGCAGTTCTTC. Encoded protein: CAISALASSSYNEQFF. The V gene is TRBV10-3, the J gene TRBJ2-1; possibly TRBD2 for D (5 bases). Per the germline V gene, CDR1 is ENHRY and CDR2 is SYGVKD. V lost 4 bases to trimming and J lost 0 bases, with 13 bases between them. This CDR3 has 16 residues.

The chain joins TRBV7-9 to TRBJ2-1; TRBD2 matches 14 bases. The CDR3 sequence is 16 residues long. Unmatched junction bases numbered 4, after V lost 5 bases and J lost 4 bases. Germline V gene data show CDR1 as SEHNR and CDR2 as FQNEAQ (reference sequence). The CDR3 DNA reads as TGTGCCAGCAGCCGACTAGCGGGAGGGCCATACAATGAGCAGTTCTTC. It codes for CASSRLAGGPYNEQFF.